The rows below give T cell receptor beta chains drawn from one sample of a study of T cells expressing NK-cell markers. TCRdb reprocessed the 5' RACE reads; each CDR3 protein has one entry and no DNA is given. With a few hundred thousand distinct CDR3 sequences in the sample, the ten largest clones hold around 3.3%. Sequencing was done on a sample of blood T cells: a sorted CD56 or NKG2C T cell subset, CD4+ or CD8+ T cells, or bulk PBMC T cells (not recorded which). The receptor set was obtained from a man in his late teens or twenties in good health. Each CDR3 is given with its conserved first and last residue. The order of the fields is V gene, J gene, CDR3 protein.

TRBV12-3/TRBV12-4,TRBJ2-7,CASSSEEGEQYF
TRBV10-3,TRBJ2-5,CAIGQGFGETQYF
TRBV4-1,TRBJ2-3,CASSQPGSGGPDTQYF
TRBV7-2,TRBJ2-7,CASSKDRASYEQYF
TRBV10-1,TRBJ2-2,CASSSSGTTGELFF
TRBV9,TRBJ2-5,CASSTGKGRETQYF
TRBV12-3/TRBV12-4,TRBJ2-5,CASSSRSGQETQYF
TRBV6-1,TRBJ2-3,CASSPTGTFPTTQYF
TRBV20-1,TRBJ2-1,CSASGIAEFHNEQFF
TRBV25-1,TRBJ2-7,CASSERGQVSEQYF
TRBV4-3,TRBJ2-7,CASSQELVASANYEQYF
TRBV29-1,TRBJ1-2,CSVDKRDRVYGYTF
TRBV7-8,TRBJ2-5,CASLGQKETQYF
TRBV28,TRBJ1-4,CASSSVNEKLFF
TRBV20-1,TRBJ2-1,CSWGGRDLYNEQFF
TRBV29-1,TRBJ2-1,CSVVGVGSYNEQFF
TRBV6-5,TRBJ2-5,CASGQQGGVRETQYF
TRBV5-6,TRBJ2-5,CASSYGVGQQETQYF
TRBV12-3/TRBV12-4,TRBJ2-2,CASSPPRTGRTGELFF
TRBV7-2,TRBJ2-4,CASSPGEGGIQYF
TRBV7-9,TRBJ1-2,CASSLEGGQGNYGYTF
TRBV29-1,TRBJ1-1,CSVGTVTGANTEAFF
TRBV14,TRBJ2-1,CASSHRRTSGAYDEQFF
TRBV5-1,TRBJ2-1,CASSLLAGKDEQFF
TRBV28,TRBJ2-7,CASSRPPDNYEQYF
TRBV6-5,TRBJ2-7,CASSYTSAGGSSYEQYF
TRBV29-1,TRBJ2-1,CSVESAYNEQFF
TRBV4-2,TRBJ1-3,CASSPRDRGDGNTIYF
TRBV6-5,TRBJ2-1,CASSYPRTGTSLNEQFF
TRBV29-1,TRBJ2-7,CSVEGGGTFEQYF
TRBV20-1,TRBJ2-1,CSAHPGLIHNEQFF
TRBV29-1,TRBJ1-4,CSVRPPGEKLFF
TRBV20-1,TRBJ2-5,CSADPILGQGQETQYF
TRBV30,TRBJ2-6,CAWSLHSGANVLTF
TRBV12-3/TRBV12-4,TRBJ2-3,CASSLMSELAPTDTQYF
TRBV6-4,TRBJ2-1,CASSDSGISSYNEQFF
TRBV30,TRBJ2-2,CAWSVFGGGDKNTGELFF
TRBV9,TRBJ1-6,CASSVEADREFASPLHF
TRBV15,TRBJ1-5,CATAGDYGNQPQHF
TRBV4-1,TRBJ2-1,CASRGMGLAYNEQFF
TRBV18,TRBJ2-3,CASSPGAPTDTQYF
TRBV29-1,TRBJ2-3,CSVGLGGSGGDTQYF
TRBV7-8,TRBJ2-4,CASSWAGIQYF
TRBV6-5,TRBJ2-7,CASSYGKIRDSSYEQYF
TRBV20-1,TRBJ2-1,CSARKRTGIDEQFF
TRBV4-3,TRBJ2-3,CASSPIAGALYF
TRBV10-3,TRBJ2-7,CAISGALDREDYEQYF
TRBV2,TRBJ2-7,CASSEQGGTIYEQYF
TRBV12-3/TRBV12-4,TRBJ2-5,CASRPGRTSGRGETQYF
TRBV20-1,TRBJ2-7,CSARDHLTGGATYEQYF
TRBV7-9,TRBJ2-6,CASSSTGLSRANVLTF
TRBV29-1,TRBJ2-5,CSVEFVTQETQYF
TRBV3-1,TRBJ2-1,CASSQAGTRYGEQFF
TRBV27,TRBJ2-7,CASRRRDWLYEQYF
TRBV10-3,TRBJ2-2,CAIRGSEGPNTGELFF
TRBV12-3/TRBV12-4,TRBJ2-3,CASSSGLAGSTDTQYF